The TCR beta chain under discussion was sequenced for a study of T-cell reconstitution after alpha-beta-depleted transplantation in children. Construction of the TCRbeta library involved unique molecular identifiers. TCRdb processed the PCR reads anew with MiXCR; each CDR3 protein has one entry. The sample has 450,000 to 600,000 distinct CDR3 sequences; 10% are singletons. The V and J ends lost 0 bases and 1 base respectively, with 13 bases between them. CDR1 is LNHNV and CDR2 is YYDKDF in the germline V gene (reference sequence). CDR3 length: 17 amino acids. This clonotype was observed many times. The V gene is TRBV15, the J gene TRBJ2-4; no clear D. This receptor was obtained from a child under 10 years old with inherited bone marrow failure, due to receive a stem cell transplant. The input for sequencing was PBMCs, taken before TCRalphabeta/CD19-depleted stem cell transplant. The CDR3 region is CATSRDSTGFAKNIQYF. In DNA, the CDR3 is TGTGCCACCAGCAGAGATTCGACGGGTTTTGCCAAAAACATTCAGTACTTC.